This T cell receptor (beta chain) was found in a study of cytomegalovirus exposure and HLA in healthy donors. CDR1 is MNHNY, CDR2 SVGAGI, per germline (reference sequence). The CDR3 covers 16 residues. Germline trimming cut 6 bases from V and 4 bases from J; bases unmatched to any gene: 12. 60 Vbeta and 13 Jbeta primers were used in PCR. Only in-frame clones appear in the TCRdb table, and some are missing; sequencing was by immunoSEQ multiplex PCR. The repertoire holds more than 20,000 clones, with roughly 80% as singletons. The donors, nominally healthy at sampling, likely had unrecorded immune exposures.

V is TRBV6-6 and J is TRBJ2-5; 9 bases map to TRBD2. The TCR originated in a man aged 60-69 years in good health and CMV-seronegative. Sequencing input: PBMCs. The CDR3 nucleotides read TGTGCCAGCAGAGTTACCCGCGGGACTAGCTCAGAGACCCAGTACTTC. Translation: CASRVTRGTSSETQYF.